Included here is one TCR beta chain sequence, with context. Its specificity is unknown. Documented time point: pretreatment peripheral blood. The V gene end was trimmed by 8 bases and the J gene end by 1 base; junction bases not matched to a gene: 9. Germline V gene data show CDR1 as SGHTA and CDR2 as FQGNSA. This CDR3 comprises 16 residues. Assay used: immunoSEQ multiplex PCR; TCRdb lists only in-frame clones, some missing. The sample shows about 130,000 clones, about 81% of them seen only once. This entry comes from a study of PD-L1 blockade in urothelial cancer. Study summary: Timepoints chosen for blood analysis were 3 weeks (second dose) and 6 weeks after treatment start. Median blood clonality was approximately 0.08, with 75,000 to 100,000 unique TCRs.

General observations from the study: Having blood TCR clonality under the median before treatment predicted better survival. Stronger expansion of tumor-associated clones in blood at 3 weeks distinguished durable-benefit patients.

Here the sequenced sample was PBMCs, taken around atezolizumab (anti-PD-L1) treatment. V is TRBV7-2 and J is TRBJ2-2; 8 bases align to TRBD1. This receptor was identified in a man between 50 and 59 years old with urothelial cancer. The CDR3 loop reads CASGVRQGKNTGELFF. The CDR3 DNA is TGTGCCAGCGGGGTACGACAGGGGAAGAACACCGGGGAGCTGTTTTTT.